This passage covers 8 T cell receptor beta chains from one sample sequenced in a study of blood T cell repertoires in COVID-19. Some clones are missing from TCRdb's copy, which holds only in-frame ones; the method was immunoSEQ multiplex PCR. This table holds around 170,000 clones, 88% found once. Sequencing used PBMCs or T cells enriched from blood (not recorded which). All receptors derive from a woman younger than 35 who had recovered from COVID-19.

The V call is TRBV2, the J call TRBJ1-4, with D possibly matching TRBD1 (6 bases). Germline V lookup: CDR1 SNHLY, CDR2 FYNNEI. Between the trimmed V and J ends, which lost 0 bases and 8 bases, there was a span of 16 bases. The CDR3 extends over 16 amino acids. The CDR3 sequence: CASSEAGRGVREKLFF. The CDR3 nucleotides are TGTGCCAGCAGTGAAGCAGGGAGGGGGGTACGGGAAAAACTGTTTTTT.

The CDR3 sequence: CASSQGANTEAFF. Written as DNA, the CDR3 is TGTGCCAGCAGCCAAGGCGCGAACACTGAAGCTTTCTTT. The chain combines TRBV14 with TRBJ1-1; D is unclear. Germline loops: CDR1 SGHDN, CDR2 FVKESK. V gave up 1 base and J gave up 1 base, with 4 bases separating them. This CDR3 has 13 amino acids.

The chain links TRBV9 to TRBJ2-7; D possibly corresponds to TRBD1 (6 bases). V lost 4 bases to trimming and J lost 0 bases, with 11 bases between them. Germline V gene lookup returns CDR1 SGDLS and CDR2 YYNGEE. The CDR3 extends over 14 amino acids. DNA of the CDR3: TGTGCCAGCAGCTTACGGACAGCCTCCTACGAGCAGTACTTC. It specifies CASSLRTASYEQYF.

The rearrangement uses TRBV30 and TRBJ2-1, with TRBD1 matching 9 bases. Germline lookup yields CDR1 GTSNPN and CDR2 SVGIG (reference sequence). After removal of 5 bases from V and 7 bases from J, the junction contained 9 bases not matched to a gene. This CDR3 spans 14 amino acids. The CDR3 region has the DNA TGTGCCTGGGGGCCCGGGACAGGGACGAATGAGCAGTTCTTC. Translating it yields CAWGPGTGTNEQFF.

This clone was observed a single time. The gene calls are TRBV10-3 and TRBJ2-7; D may be TRBD2 (5 bases). Germline V gives CDR1 ENHRY, CDR2 SYGVKD. Trimming cost V 2 bases and J 5 bases, with 13 bases left between them. CDR3 length: 14 residues. The CDR3: CAISERAGGDEQYF. The CDR3 nucleotides are TGTGCCATCAGTGAGAGGGCGGGTGGAGACGAGCAGTACTTC.

A single count supports this clone. As DNA, the CDR3 is TGTGCCAGCAGACAACTGACAGCTACGAACACTGAAGCTTTCTTT. The encoded protein is CASRQLTATNTEAFF. The genes are TRBV2 and TRBJ1-1; a weak D match, TRBD1 (5 bases). This CDR3 is built from 15 residues. V lost 6 bases and J lost 1, with 15 bases in between. The germline gives CDR1 SNHLY, CDR2 FYNNEI.

V usage is TRBV2 and J usage is TRBJ2-3, with 12 bases that match TRBD2. The CDR3 extends over 15 amino acids. Germline CDR1 and CDR2: SNHLY and FYNNEI. The V gene end was trimmed by 5 bases and the J gene end by 5 bases; junction bases not matched to a gene: 5. The CDR3 DNA reads TGTGCCAGCAGTAGACTAGCGGGAGTTTTAGATACGCAGTATTTT. Residues: CASSRLAGVLDTQYF.

This chain links TRBV14 with TRBJ2-2; possibly TRBD1 for D (6 bases). The germline V gene has CDR1 SGHDN and CDR2 FVKESK. Trimming left V 3 bases short and J 3 bases short, with 38 bases between. The CDR3 contains 24 residues. The CDR3 region has the DNA TGTGCCAGCAGCCATGACAGTAATAGTAACAGGGTAGTAGCTGGGGGCCCCTACACCGGGGAGCTGTTTTTT. Amino acid sequence: CASSHDSNSNRVVAGGPYTGELFF. Variable domain in full (rest from reference TRBV14 and TRBJ2-2): EAGVTQFPSHSVIEKGQTVTLRCDPISGHDNLYWYRRVMGKEIKFLLHFVKESKQDESGMPNNRFLAERTGGTYSTLKVQPAELEDSGVYFCASSHDSNSNRVVAGGPYTGELFFGEGSRLTVL.